This T cell receptor beta chain was obtained from a study of cytomegalovirus exposure and HLA in healthy donors. About the study: Samples from HLA-typed donors yielded approximately 88 million unique TCRs in an early data release. Overall study results and limits: Sequencing likely generated an artifact that appeared as a cluster of highly shared sequence variants.

Donors had nominal health at sampling but likely had unrecorded immune exposures. As for this clone: Antigen: not known.

Both 60 Vbeta primers and 13 Jbeta primers went into the PCR. Using immunoSEQ multiplex PCR, the repertoire was profiled, and TCRdb retains in-frame clones only, with some absent. The sample lists roughly 120,000 clones; 8.5% to 10% were seen once. Germline CDR1 reads LNHDA; CDR2 reads SQIVND (reference sequence). The CDR3 has 16 amino acids. Deletions cut 4 bases from V and 0 bases from J, with 13 bases between. This chain uses TRBV19 with TRBJ2-4; D unclear. The sample comprised PBMCs. This TCR derives from a man between 25 and 39 years old in good health and CMV-seronegative. The CDR3 is CASSSHRNLAKNIQYF. CDR3 nucleotides: TGTGCCAGTAGTAGCCACAGAAATCTAGCCAAAAACATTCAGTACTTC.